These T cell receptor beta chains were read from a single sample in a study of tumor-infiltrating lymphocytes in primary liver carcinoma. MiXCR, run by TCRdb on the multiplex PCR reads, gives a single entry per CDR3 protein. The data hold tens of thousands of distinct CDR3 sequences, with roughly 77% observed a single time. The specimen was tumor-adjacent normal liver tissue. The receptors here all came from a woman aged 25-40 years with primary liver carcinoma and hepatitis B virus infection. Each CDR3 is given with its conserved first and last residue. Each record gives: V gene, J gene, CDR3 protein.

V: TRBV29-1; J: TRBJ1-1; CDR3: CSVVHSTSTEAFF
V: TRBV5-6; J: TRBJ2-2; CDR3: CASTLAPKVTRELFF
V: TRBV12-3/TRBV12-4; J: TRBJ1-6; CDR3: CANSARGDGNSPLHF
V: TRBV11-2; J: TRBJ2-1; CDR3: CASSLGGSWNEQLF
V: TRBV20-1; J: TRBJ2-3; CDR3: CSANSGTSTDTQYF
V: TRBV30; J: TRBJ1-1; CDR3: CAWMIGAFF
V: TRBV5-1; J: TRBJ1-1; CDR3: CANRVGTILNTEAFF
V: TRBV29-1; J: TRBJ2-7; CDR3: CSVEGSSPYEQYF
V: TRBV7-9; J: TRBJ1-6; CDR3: CASSLAEGGQLPLHF
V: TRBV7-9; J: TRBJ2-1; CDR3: CASSAKSWYEQFF
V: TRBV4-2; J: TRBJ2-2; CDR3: CAISALTSGAGELFF
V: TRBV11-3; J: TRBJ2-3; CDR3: CASSLGFGAGGPGDTQYF
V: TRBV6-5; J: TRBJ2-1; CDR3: CASSLKGAYNEHSF
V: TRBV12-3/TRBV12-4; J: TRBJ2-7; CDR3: CASRSGTSGSYGQYF
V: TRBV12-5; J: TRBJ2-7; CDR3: CASAPETLYEQYF
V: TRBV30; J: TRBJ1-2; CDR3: CVWSLHVRDGYTF
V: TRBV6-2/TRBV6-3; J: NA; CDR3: CASRYSGYQPQYF
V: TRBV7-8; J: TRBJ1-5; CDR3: CASSLGGQLSNQLQHF
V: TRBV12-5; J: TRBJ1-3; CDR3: CASGGTISGNTMYF
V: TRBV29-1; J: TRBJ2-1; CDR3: CSVGENEQFF
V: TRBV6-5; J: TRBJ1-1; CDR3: CASSYTGAGNTEAFF
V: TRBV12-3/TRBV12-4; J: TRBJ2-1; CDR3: CASSPRQIYNEQFF
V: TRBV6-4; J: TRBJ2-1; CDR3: CASSDSSEGELFF
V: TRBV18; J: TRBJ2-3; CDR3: CASSPSIASGITTDTQYF
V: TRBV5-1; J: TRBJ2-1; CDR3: CASSVLGDGQFF
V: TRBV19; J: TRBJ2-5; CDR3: CASSIDWGLKETQYF
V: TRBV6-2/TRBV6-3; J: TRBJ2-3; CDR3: CDISYSIARGTILF
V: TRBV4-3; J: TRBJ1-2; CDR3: CASCLGSPRDVYTF
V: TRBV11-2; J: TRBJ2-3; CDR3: CASSKLAGGVADTQYF
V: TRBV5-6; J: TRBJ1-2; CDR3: CASIAGYGDYGYTF
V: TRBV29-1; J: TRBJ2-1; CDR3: CSVVIGRGLEIDELFF
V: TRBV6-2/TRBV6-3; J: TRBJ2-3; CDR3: CASSYLDTDMQYF
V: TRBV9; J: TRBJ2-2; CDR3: CASSVGTLGANTGELFF
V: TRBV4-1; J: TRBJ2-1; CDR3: CTSSQDSRLSAGDNEQFF